This TCR beta chain is drawn from a study of type 1 and type 2 diabetes patients. Across the whole study: Samples came from type 1 diabetic, type 2 diabetic or nondiabetic people, recruited in China. T cells were magnetically sorted from PBMCs as CD4+ or CD8+ subsets.

The PCR template was genomic DNA. A primer set of 30 forward and 13 reverse primers amplified the CDR3. MiXCR was run by TCRdb on the multiplex PCR reads, yielding one entry per CDR3 protein. The sample lists fewer than 350,000 distinct CDR3 sequences, over 45% occurring once. Points on this clonotype: Its antigen remains unidentified.

Study-wide points: A median of one highly-expanded CD4+ clone, covering about 3.7% of reads, occurred in type 2 diabetes.

Peripheral blood, about 11 milliliters per participant, was collected. The sample consisted of peripheral blood mononuclear cells (PBMCs). The clonotype was recovered from a man aged 18 to 29 with type 2 diabetes.

CDR3 sequence: CASSFPGQGLPDQPQHF. The CDR3 DNA sequence: TGTGCCAGCAGTTTTCCGGGACAGGGGTTGCCGGATCAGCCCCAGCATTTT. J is TRBJ1-5 and V is TRBV7-2; TRBD1 matches at 10 bases. The CDR3 has 17 residues. Germline values: CDR1 SGHTA, CDR2 FQGNSA. With 6 bases clipped from V and 5 bases from J, the junction kept 13 bases outside the gene matches.